This T cell receptor beta chain derives from a study of blood T cell repertoires in COVID-19. Study in general: The United States, Italy and Spain supplied acute and convalescent COVID-19 samples. The cDNA or gDNA used as material had been derived from T cells, B-cell-depleted T cells, or PBMCs.

Patients at the Seattle site were enrolled during active infection and followed longitudinally. The CDR3 length is 14 residues. The V gene's germline CDR1 is SGHNT and CDR2 YENEEA. Trimming cost V 2 bases and J 1 base, with 6 bases left between them. Study processing details: Reference gene primer amplification yielded estimated nucleated cell counts. Some clones are missing from TCRdb's copy, which holds only in-frame ones; the method was immunoSEQ multiplex PCR. Clone size and the V and J calls come from that table; the DNA yielded D and trimming. The table lists 150,000 to 200,000 clones, 70% to 90% of them singletons.

This sequence joins TRBV11-3 and TRBJ2-1; D uncertain. Sequenced material: peripheral blood. This receptor was taken from a woman between 55 and 75 years old with COVID-19, enrolled during active disease. The CDR3 here is CASSLFSSYNEQFF. CDR3 sequence (DNA): TGTGCCAGCAGCTTATTCAGTTCCTACAATGAGCAGTTCTTC.